The 32 T cell receptor beta chains presented below share a single source sample, sequenced in a study of blood T cell repertoires in COVID-19. Repertoires were generated with immunoSEQ multiplex PCR, while TCRdb's copy carries only in-frame clones and drops some. The sample holds about 110,000 clones; 85% are singletons and the top ten take about 3.4%. Sample: peripheral blood. The source of these receptors is a man in his forties or fifties with acute or convalescent COVID-19.

The chain carries TRBV4-2 and TRBJ2-1; D perhaps matches TRBD2 (6 bases). V lost 1 base and J lost 12, with 13 bases in between. CDR3 length: 13 residues. Germline values: CDR1 LGHNA, CDR2 YNFKEQ. CDR3 sequence: CASSQGGLSGQFF. The CDR3 region has the DNA TGTGCCAGCAGCCAAGGGGGACTTTCTGGGCAGTTCTTC.

This chain connects TRBV7-8 to TRBJ1-2; 9 bases are a match to TRBD1. The germline V gene has CDR1 SGHVS and CDR2 FQNEAQ. The CDR3 is 14 residues long. The J segment lost 7 bases and the V segment lost 2 bases, leaving 5 bases of the junction unmatched. The DNA of the CDR3 is TGTGCCAGCAGCTTAAAGGGACAGGGCCCTGGCTACACCTTC. The encoded protein is CASSLKGQGPGYTF.

The rearrangement joins TRBV4-3 to TRBJ2-5; D gene ambiguous. The CDR3 consists of 16 residues. Germline assignment: CDR1 LGHNA and CDR2 YSLEER. The V end lost 1 base, the J end lost 4 bases, and 16 bases lay between the germline ends. In DNA form, the CDR3 reads TGCGCCAGCAGCCAAGCAAGCTACCCCTCGGGAGAGACCCAGTACTTC. As protein: CASSQASYPSGETQYF.

The chain couples TRBV29-1 to TRBJ1-2, with D unresolved. CDR3 length: 12 amino acids. V was pared by 7 bases and J by 4 bases, with 13 bases between. Germline lookup yields CDR1 SQVTM and CDR2 ANQGSEA. CDR3 bases: TGCAGCGCCTCGCTGGCAGTCTATGGCTACACCTTC. It specifies CSASLAVYGYTF.

V usage is TRBV20-1 and J usage is TRBJ2-1, with D possibly being TRBD1 (6 bases). Per germline, CDR1 DFQATT and CDR2 SNEGSKA (reference sequence). Trimming shortened V by 4 bases and J by 8 bases, and 9 bases separated the two germline ends. The CDR3 has 11 amino acids. In nucleotides, the CDR3 is TGCAGTGCTACTAGGGGGTATGAGCAGTTCTTC. Amino acid sequence: CSATRGYEQFF.

The J gene is TRBJ2-1, the V gene TRBV29-1; the D gene is possibly TRBD1 (6 bases). The CDR3 runs 13 residues. Germline lookup yields CDR1 SQVTM and CDR2 ANQGSEA. The V gene lost 6 bases and the J gene lost 4 bases, with 13 bases spanning the gap. The CDR3 nucleotides read TGCAGCGTCAACAGGGATCGGTACAATGAGCAGTTCTTC. Amino acid sequence: CSVNRDRYNEQFF.

The chain carries TRBV9 and TRBJ2-7, with D tentatively TRBD2 (6 bases). The germline V gene has CDR1 SGDLS and CDR2 YYNGEE. The ends were cut back, 3 bases at V and 5 bases at J, with 15 bases in the middle. The CDR3 extends over 14 amino acids. The CDR3 loop reads CASSGGTRLNEQYF. CDR3 nucleotides: TGTGCCAGCAGCGGCGGGACCAGGTTAAACGAGCAGTACTTC.

V is TRBV19 and J is TRBJ2-3; D is uncertain. The V end was cut by 2 bases, the J end by 4 bases, with 7 bases between. The germline gives CDR1 LNHDA, CDR2 SQIVND (reference sequence). CDR3 length: 13 amino acids. The CDR3 loop is CASSITDSDTQYF. CDR3 coding DNA: TGTGCCAGTAGTATAACCGACTCAGATACGCAGTATTTT. Filled out from reference TRBV19 and TRBJ2-3, the complete variable domain reads DGGITQSPKYLFRKEGQNVTLSCEQNLNHDAMYWYRQDPGQGLRLIYYSQIVNDFQKGDIAEGYSVSREKKESFPLTVTSAQKNPTAFYLCASSITDSDTQYFGPGTRLTVL.

This chain uses TRBV30 with TRBJ2-1; 11 bases fit TRBD2. The length of the CDR3 is 14 residues. V shed 1 base and J 4 bases; nucleotides not matched to a gene: 0. Germline CDR1 is GTSNPN and CDR2 is SVGIG (reference sequence). CDR3 protein: CAWSGTSGYNEQFF. CDR3 DNA sequence: TGTGCCTGGAGTGGGACTAGCGGGTACAATGAGCAGTTCTTC.

This CDR3 reads CASNDFGTGIDNEQFF. CDR3 nucleotides: TGTGCCAGCAACGACTTCGGGACAGGGATAGACAATGAGCAGTTCTTC. This chain links TRBV2 with TRBJ2-1, with 9 bases that match TRBD1. Trimming removed 7 bases from V and 5 bases from J; junction bases left unmatched: 12. Germline V CDR1 and CDR2: SNHLY, FYNNEI. There are 16 residues in the CDR3.

The chain joins TRBV6-5 to TRBJ1-1; 9 nucleotides align to TRBD1. V gave up 5 bases and J gave up 8 bases; unmatched junction bases: 3. The CDR3 loop spans 12 amino acids. CDR1 and CDR2 (germline): MNHEY, SVGAGI. CDR3 in amino acids: CASSTQGAEAFF. The CDR3 DNA reads as TGTGCCAGCAGTACACAGGGGGCGGAAGCTTTCTTT.

The chain couples TRBV10-3 to TRBJ2-7; weak D call: TRBD1 (5 bases). Germline assignment: CDR1 ENHRY and CDR2 SYGVKD. The V and J ends lost 0 bases and 6 bases respectively, with 9 bases between them. The CDR3 extends over 13 amino acids. This CDR3 is CAISESRDSEQYF. The CDR3 bases are TGTGCCATCAGTGAGTCCAGGGATAGCGAGCAGTACTTC.

V is TRBV3-1 (or the pseudogene TRBV3-2) and J is TRBJ1-1; 10 bases align to TRBD1. V was pared by 2 bases and J by 1 base, with 1 base of the junction left unmatched. The CDR3 length is 15 residues. Germline V gene lookup returns CDR1 LGHDT and CDR2 YNNKEL (reference sequence). The CDR3 protein is CASSQWDRGNTEAFF. CDR3 in DNA: TGTGCCAGCAGCCAATGGGACAGGGGGAACACTGAAGCTTTCTTT.

This chain connects TRBV7-2 to TRBJ2-1; 14 bases align to TRBD2. Per germline, CDR1 SGHTA and CDR2 FQGNSA. The CDR3 runs to 15 residues. V shed 4 bases, J shed 7 bases, and the junction held 3 bases outside the gene matches. In nucleotides, the CDR3 is TGTGCCAGCAGCTGGACTAGCGGGGGGTTGAATGAGCAGTTCTTC. This encodes CASSWTSGGLNEQFF.

The chain combines TRBV20-1 with TRBJ1-2; D might be TRBD1 (5 bases). The CDR3 has 11 amino acids. Germline CDR1 is DFQATT and CDR2 is SNEGSKA (reference sequence). The CDR3 coding sequence is TGCAGCGCAGACAGTATGATAGGCTACACCTTC. Its protein product is CSADSMIGYTF.

The CDR3 DNA sequence: TGTGCCAGCAGCGCCGGACTAGCGGGGGGCTACAATGAGCAGTTCTTC. It translates to CASSAGLAGGYNEQFF. This sequence joins TRBV11-3 and TRBJ2-1; TRBD2 aligns across 14 bases. CDR1 and CDR2 (germline): SGHNT, YENEEA. CDR3 length: 16 amino acids. V lost 5 bases, J lost 3 bases, and 3 bases stayed unmatched.

The V and J genes are TRBV19 and TRBJ2-1, with 13 nucleotides matching TRBD2. The CDR3 covers 18 residues. V lost 2 bases to trimming and J lost 1 base; unmatched junction nucleotides: 5. Germline V gives CDR1 LNHDA, CDR2 SQIVND (reference sequence). This chain's CDR3 is CASSITSGGAASYNEQFF. For the CDR3, the DNA is TGTGCCAGTAGTATAACTAGCGGGGGGGCCGCGTCCTACAATGAGCAGTTCTTC.

The chain links TRBV9 to TRBJ2-1, with D possibly matching TRBD2 (6 bases). Germline V CDR1 and CDR2: SGDLS, YYNGEE. V lost 0 bases and J 9 bases, leaving 16 bases between the germline ends. CDR3 length: 15 amino acids. This CDR3 reads CASSVEYGRDSEQFF. The CDR3 nucleotides read TGTGCCAGCAGCGTAGAGTATGGTCGGGACTCTGAGCAGTTCTTC.

This chain links TRBV5-1 with TRBJ2-1; maybe TRBD1 (6 bases). CDR1 SGHRS and CDR2 YFSETQ come from the germline V gene. The CDR3 has 16 amino acids. Trimming took off 4 bases at V and 4 bases at J, with 18 bases between the two ends. DNA for the CDR3: TGCGCCAGCAGCACAGGAACCACAGGGATTTACAATGAGCAGTTCTTC. Residues: CASSTGTTGIYNEQFF.

This clone has just one count. The rearrangement joins TRBV18 to TRBJ2-5; 11 positions match TRBD1. Germline V CDR1 and CDR2: KGHSH, LQKENI. CDR3 length: 15 residues. J lost 2 bases, V lost 6 bases, and 5 bases had no gene match. The CDR3 sequence is CASSRTGGIQETQYF. In DNA form, the CDR3 reads TGTGCCAGCTCCCGGACAGGGGGCATTCAAGAGACCCAGTACTTC.

The rearrangement joins TRBV19 to TRBJ1-1; 9 nucleotides match TRBD1. This CDR3 comprises 15 residues. J lost 4 bases, V lost 5 bases, and 8 bases had no gene match. The germline V gene has CDR1 LNHDA and CDR2 SQIVND (reference sequence). CDR3 DNA: TGTGCCAGTAGTCCAAGGACAGGGGTAGGCACTGAAGCTTTCTTT. The encoded protein is CASSPRTGVGTEAFF. The full variable domain, its missing parts supplied by reference TRBV19 and TRBJ1-1, is DGGITQSPKYLFRKEGQNVTLSCEQNLNHDAMYWYRQDPGQGLRLIYYSQIVNDFQKGDIAEGYSVSREKKESFPLTVTSAQKNPTAFYLCASSPRTGVGTEAFFGQGTRLTVV.

The chain has TRBV4-1 and TRBJ1-5; the D is unclear. The CDR3 totals 16 residues. Germline values: CDR1 MGHRA, CDR2 YSYEKL. The V gene lost 4 bases and the J gene lost 0 bases, with 13 bases spanning the gap. The CDR3 region is CASSPQRGPSNQPQHF. The CDR3 nucleotides are TGCGCCAGCAGCCCACAACGGGGTCCTAGCAATCAGCCCCAGCATTTT.

The CDR3 protein is CASSQSGTVNTEAFF. The DNA for the CDR3 is TGCGCCAGCAGCCAATCCGGAACAGTGAACACTGAAGCTTTCTTT. V is TRBV4-1 and J is TRBJ1-1; D gene ambiguous. Germline lookup yields CDR1 MGHRA and CDR2 YSYEKL. V lost 2 bases and J lost 0, with 10 bases in between. The CDR3 sequence is 15 residues long.

A remark on this clone: The junction and the germline gene differ at one end; a read error may be behind it. At the DNA level, this CDR3 is encoded by other sequences in the same sample as well. CDR3 DNA sequence: TGTGCCAGCAGCGAAGGGCAGAACACTGAAGCTTTCTTT. This codes for CASSEGQNTEAFF. This chain links TRBV6-1 with TRBJ1-1, with unresolved D. CDR1 and CDR2 from the germline V gene are MNHNS and SASEGT. The CDR3 is 13 residues long.

The rearrangement joins TRBV3-1 (or the pseudogene TRBV3-2) to TRBJ2-3; 10 bases fit TRBD2. The CDR3 loop spans 15 amino acids. After removal of 6 bases from V and 2 bases from J, the junction contained 5 bases not matched to a gene. Germline assignment: CDR1 LGHDT and CDR2 YNNKEL (reference sequence). CDR3 sequence (DNA): TGTGCCAGCAGGGCAGCGGGGGGGTACACAGATACGCAGTATTTT. Amino acids: CASRAAGGYTDTQYF.

The gene calls are TRBV6-5 and TRBJ1-4, with TRBD1 matching over 8 bases. Germline V gene data show CDR1 as MNHEY and CDR2 as SVGAGI. Trimming at V came to 0 bases and at J to 8 bases, leaving 5 bases not matched to a gene. The CDR3 is 15 amino acids. CDR3 sequence: CASSYSRGQREKLFF. In nucleotides, the CDR3 is TGTGCCAGCAGTTACTCCAGGGGGCAGAGGGAAAAACTGTTTTTT.

This clone was detected once. V gene TRBV7-9 combines with J gene TRBJ1-1, with TRBD1 matching over 7 bases. Germline values: CDR1 SEHNR, CDR2 FQNEAQ (reference sequence). The CDR3 is 11 residues long. The J segment lost 11 bases and the V segment lost 6 bases, leaving 6 bases of the junction unmatched. The DNA of the CDR3 is TGTGCCAGCAGACAAACAGGGGACGCTTTCTTT. This encodes CASRQTGDAFF.

This clone has a single count. The chain couples TRBV3-1 (or the pseudogene TRBV3-2) to TRBJ2-7, with TRBD2 matching 14 bases. Losses at the gene ends were 1 base for V and 2 bases for J; bases not matched to a gene: 7. Per germline, CDR1 LGHDT and CDR2 YNNKEL (reference sequence). This CDR3 comprises 18 residues. The CDR3 DNA is TGTGCCAGCAGCCAAGCTTGGACTAGCGGGGGGAACCCCTACGAGCAGTACTTC. It codes for CASSQAWTSGGNPYEQYF.

This clone was detected once. This chain uses TRBV3-1 (or the pseudogene TRBV3-2) with TRBJ2-7; 8 nucleotides match TRBD1. The V gene's germline CDR1 is LGHDT and CDR2 YNNKEL (reference sequence). V was clipped by 4 bases and J by 6 bases; unmatched bases: 8. The CDR3 is made up of 14 amino acids. For the CDR3, the DNA is TGTGCCAGCAGCCCAACCTCAGGGGGCTTCGAGCAGTACTTC. It encodes CASSPTSGGFEQYF.

This sequence joins TRBV2 and TRBJ2-1; 9 bases are a match to TRBD2. There are 17 residues in the CDR3. Losses at the gene ends were 2 bases for V and 5 bases for J; bases not matched to a gene: 10. Germline V CDR1 and CDR2: SNHLY, FYNNEI. For the CDR3, the DNA is TGTGCCAGCAGTGAAAAGGGAGCGGGGGGCCGAAACAATGAGCAGTTCTTC. Amino acids: CASSEKGAGGRNNEQFF.

This clone was found a few times. The chain is built from TRBV7-9 and TRBJ2-1; possibly TRBD2 for D (6 bases). CDR3 length: 13 residues. With 5 bases removed from V and 7 bases from J, the gap between germline ends came to 12 bases. Per germline, CDR1 SEHNR and CDR2 FQNEAQ (reference sequence). The CDR3 nucleotides are TGTGCCAGCAGCAGCTCGGGGGTGAATGAGCAGTTCTTC. This translates into CASSSSGVNEQFF.

The rearrangement uses TRBV7-9 and TRBJ1-2, with 8 nucleotides matching TRBD1. J lost 4 bases, V lost 1 base, and 2 bases had no gene match. The CDR3 runs to 14 residues. Germline loops: CDR1 SEHNR, CDR2 FQNEAQ (reference sequence). CDR3 sequence: CASSLGQGFYGYTF. The CDR3, as DNA: TGTGCCAGCAGCTTAGGACAGGGGTTCTATGGCTACACCTTC.